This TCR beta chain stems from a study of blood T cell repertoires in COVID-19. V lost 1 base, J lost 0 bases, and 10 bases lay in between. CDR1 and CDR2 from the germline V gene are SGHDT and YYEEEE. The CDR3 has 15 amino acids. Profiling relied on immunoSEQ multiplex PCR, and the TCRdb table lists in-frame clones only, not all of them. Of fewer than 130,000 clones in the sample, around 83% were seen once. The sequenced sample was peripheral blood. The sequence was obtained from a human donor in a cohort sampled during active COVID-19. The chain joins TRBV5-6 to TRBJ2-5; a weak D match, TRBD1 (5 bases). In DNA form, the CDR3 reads TGTGCCAGCAGCTTGTGGGGCAGAAACCAAGAGACCCAGTACTTC. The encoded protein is CASSLWGRNQETQYF.